This record looks at one TCR beta chain sequence and its context. Its antigen is as yet unknown. The donors, all of them Caucasian adults, lived in Nashville, Tennessee. Into CD45RA+ naive and CD45RA-negative memory subsets, the CD4+ cells were split. This sample is part of a study of shared clonotypes between healthy human individuals. Study findings and constraints: The generation probabilities recorded for non-shared clonotypes fell below those of clonotypes shared by all four donors. What naive subsets generally showed was a larger estimated richness than memory subsets showed.

J was trimmed by 3 bases and V by 7 bases; bases with no gene match: 5. Germline lookup yields CDR1 SNHLY and CDR2 FYNNEI. This CDR3 contains 13 residues. Clones were sequenced by immunoSEQ multiplex PCR, and TCRdb holds only the in-frame ones, with some missing. The table has about 1.1 million clones, roughly 80% seen once; the top ten hold approximately 0.95%. Sequencing was performed on memory CD4+ T cells from PBMCs. Sample subset: CD45RA-negative fraction. J is TRBJ2-7 and V is TRBV2, with TRBD1 matching 8 bases. This receptor was taken from a young man in good health. Some clones in this sample may be carry-over from other donors' samples. The CDR3 reads CASKTGANYEQYF. The DNA for the CDR3 is TGTGCCAGCAAGACAGGGGCCAACTACGAGCAGTACTTC.